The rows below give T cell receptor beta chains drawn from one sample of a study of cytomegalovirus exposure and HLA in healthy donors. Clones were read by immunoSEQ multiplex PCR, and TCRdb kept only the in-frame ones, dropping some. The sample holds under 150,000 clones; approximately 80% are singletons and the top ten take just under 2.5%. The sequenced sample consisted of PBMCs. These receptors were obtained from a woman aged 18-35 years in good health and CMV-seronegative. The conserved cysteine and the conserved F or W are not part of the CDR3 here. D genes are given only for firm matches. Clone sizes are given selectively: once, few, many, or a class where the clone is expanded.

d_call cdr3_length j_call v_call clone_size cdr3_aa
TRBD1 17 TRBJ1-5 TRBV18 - ASSPTGGIFGYSNQPQH
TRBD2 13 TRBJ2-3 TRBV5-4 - ASSLVRGGTDTQY
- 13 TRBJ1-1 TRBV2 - ASRYRQDRNTEAF
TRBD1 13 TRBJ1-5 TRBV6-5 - ASSYRQGINQPQH
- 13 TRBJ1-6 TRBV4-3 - ASSQDGAYNSPLH
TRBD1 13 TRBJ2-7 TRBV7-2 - ASSRNRGPYDKQY
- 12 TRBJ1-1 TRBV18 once ASSVQGRVAEAF
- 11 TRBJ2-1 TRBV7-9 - ASLRESDNEQF
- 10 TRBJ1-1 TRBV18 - ASSRTGIEAF
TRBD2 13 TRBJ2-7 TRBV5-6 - ASSLQTSGRTEQY
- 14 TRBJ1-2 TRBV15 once ATSRERGGLDYGYT
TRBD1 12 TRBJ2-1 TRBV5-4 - ASSRQTGLGEQF
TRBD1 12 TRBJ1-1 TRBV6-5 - ATQRDRTRTEAF
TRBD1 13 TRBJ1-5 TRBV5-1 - ASSLGTGWEQPQH
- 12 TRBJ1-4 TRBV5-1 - ASSVGTKDEKLF
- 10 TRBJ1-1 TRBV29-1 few SVAGILTEAF
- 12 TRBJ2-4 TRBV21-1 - ASTKQGKENIQY
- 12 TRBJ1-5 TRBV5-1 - ASSLRGENQPQH
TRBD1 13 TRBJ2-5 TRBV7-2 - ASSRATGGGETQY
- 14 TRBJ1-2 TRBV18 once ASSPPTPLSNYGYT
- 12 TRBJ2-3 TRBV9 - ASNLRGPTDTQY
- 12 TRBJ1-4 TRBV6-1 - ASSEGGAREKLF
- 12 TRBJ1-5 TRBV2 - ASNPGGSNQPQH
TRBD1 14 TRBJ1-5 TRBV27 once ASSDRGRYSNQPQH
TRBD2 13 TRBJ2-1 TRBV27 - ASSLELAAYNEQF
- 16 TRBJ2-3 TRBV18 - ASSPRFEGGQGGDTQY
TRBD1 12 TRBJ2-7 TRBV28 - ASTSGTGYYEQY
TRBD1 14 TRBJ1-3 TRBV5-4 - ASSFGRGNAGNTIY
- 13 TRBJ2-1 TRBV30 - ASLIGGASYNEQF
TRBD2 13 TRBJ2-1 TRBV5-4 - ASSLGGSSYNEQF
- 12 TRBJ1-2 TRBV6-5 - ASSRGGVAYGYT
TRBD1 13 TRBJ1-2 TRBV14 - ASSHRGQGYYGYT
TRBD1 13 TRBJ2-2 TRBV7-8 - ASSSRQGRTGELF
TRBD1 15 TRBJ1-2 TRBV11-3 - ASSSRGLDRGDYGYT
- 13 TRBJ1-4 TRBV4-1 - ASSRRLSWDEKLF
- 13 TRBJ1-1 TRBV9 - ASSVGTDMNTEAF
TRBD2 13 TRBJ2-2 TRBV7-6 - ASSPGLAGAGELF